This T cell receptor beta chain appears in the sequencing data of a study of T cells after yellow fever vaccination. Study summary: Researchers used SMART-Seq v4 Ultra Low Input to prepare fractions that had low cell numbers.

Trimming at V came to 4 bases and at J to 0 bases, leaving 6 bases not matched to a gene. CDR1 and CDR2 (germline): MDHEN, SYDVKM. This CDR3 contains 16 residues. TCRdb re-analysed the 5' RACE reads in MiXCR, keeping a single row per CDR3 protein. The table has around 530,000 distinct CDR3 sequences, 17% seen once. The gene calls are TRBV28 and TRBJ2-5, with 9 positions matching TRBD1. The sample in question was PBMCs, obtained about 5 days after the first yellow fever vaccination. This sequence originates from a man aged 18 to 29 who received the YFV17D yellow fever vaccine. The CDR3 sequence: CASSSWTGANQETQYF. CDR3 DNA: TGTGCCAGCAGTTCATGGACAGGGGCCAACCAAGAGACCCAGTACTTC. The entire variable domain, with the rest obtained from reference TRBV28 and TRBJ2-5, is as follows: DVKVTQSSRYLVKRTGEKVFLECVQDMDHENMFWYRQDPGLGLRLIYFSYDVKMKEKGDIPEGYSVSREKKERFSLILESASTNQTSMYLCASSSWTGANQETQYFGPGTRLLVL.